This T cell receptor (beta chain) was observed in a study of OX40 agonist ivuxolimab in advanced cancers. The overall study: Subjects had a mean age of approximately 60 years, with a range of roughly 20 to 79; just over 80% were male.

Germline-derived CDR1 and CDR2 are MNHEY and SMNVEV (reference sequence). This CDR3 comprises 13 residues. Trimming left V 3 bases short and J 7 bases short, with 10 bases between. Notes on the study in general: The 0.1-3.0 mg/kg partial responders had among the lowest clonal expansion. The CD4+ and CD8+ T cells in the blood had expanded clonally by week 6 at 0.1 to 3.0 mg/kg.

Sequencing was performed with immunoSEQ multiplex PCR; in TCRdb, only in-frame clones are kept and a portion is missing. The sample has tens of thousands of clones, 86% seen once. As to this clone: No antigen is known for it.

The receptor's source is an adult with an advanced solid tumor such as melanoma, head and neck, liver or kidney cancer. Here the sequenced sample was CD4+ or CD8+ T cells sorted from blood, taken in a trial of the OX40 agonist ivuxolimab. The chain couples TRBV27 to TRBJ1-5, with unresolved D. CDR3 residues: CASSLGWKQPQHF. The CDR3 nucleotides read TGTGCCAGCAGTTTGGGGTGGAAGCAGCCCCAGCATTTT.